One T cell receptor (beta chain) is described in this entry. The CDR3 has 14 residues. Per the germline V gene, CDR1 is SGHKS and CDR2 is YYEKEE (reference sequence). Trimming took 4 bases from V and 5 from J, leaving 13 bases between them. Method: immunoSEQ multiplex PCR; TCRdb's copy keeps in-frame clones and lacks some. The data hold over 150,000 clones, with approximately 80% observed a single time. This sample is drawn from a study of cytotoxic CD8 clonotypes in ibrutinib-treated CLL. The receptor was derived from a human donor with chronic lymphocytic leukemia. The chain combines TRBV5-5 with TRBJ2-1; perhaps TRBD2 as D (5 bases). This specimen consisted of PBMCs, obtained after 12 months of ibrutinib treatment. CDR3 in DNA: TGTGCCAGCAGCCTCGGCGGGCAGGACAATGAGCAGTTCTTC. Protein product: CASSLGGQDNEQFF.